These 3 T cell receptor beta chains originate from one sample sequenced in a study of shared clonotypes between healthy human individuals. It was CD45RO-negative cells, positively selected for CCR7, that made up naive CD8 cells, with terminally differentiated effector memory CD45RA+ cells excluded. TCRdb keeps only in-frame clones here, not all; method: immunoSEQ multiplex PCR. The sample lists about 820,000 clones; 85% to 95% were seen once. The sample taken for sequencing was naive CD8+ T cells sorted from blood. Every receptor here comes from a man aged 25 to 40 in good health.

This chain links TRBV4-1 with TRBJ2-5; TRBD1 matches 9 bases. J gave up 5 bases and V 3 bases, and 1 base lay outside the gene matches. CDR3 length: 13 amino acids. The germline CDR1 and CDR2 sequences are MGHRA and YSYEKL. In DNA form, the CDR3 reads TGCGCCAGCAGCCAGGGACAGGGCGAGACCCAGTACTTC. Its translation: CASSQGQGETQYF.

This clone was counted a single time. The genes are TRBV5-4 and TRBJ2-1; a possible D gene is TRBD2 (7 bases). CDR3 length: 15 amino acids. Germline CDR1 and CDR2: SGHNT and YYREEE (reference sequence). V was cut by 5 bases and J by 2 bases, with 14 bases left in between. The CDR3 DNA follows: TGTGCCAGCAGTGTCGGGGAGGGGGCCTACAATGAGCAGTTCTTC. Its translation is CASSVGEGAYNEQFF.

The chain combines TRBV27 with TRBJ2-5; the D call may be TRBD1 or TRBD2 (5 bases each). The CDR3 covers 15 residues. Germline V gives CDR1 MNHEY, CDR2 SMNVEV (reference sequence). V gave up 6 bases and J gave up 2 bases, with 16 bases separating them. CDR3 loop: CASSPFGGEQETQYF. The DNA of the CDR3 is TGTGCCAGCAGCCCGTTTGGGGGTGAGCAAGAGACCCAGTACTTC.